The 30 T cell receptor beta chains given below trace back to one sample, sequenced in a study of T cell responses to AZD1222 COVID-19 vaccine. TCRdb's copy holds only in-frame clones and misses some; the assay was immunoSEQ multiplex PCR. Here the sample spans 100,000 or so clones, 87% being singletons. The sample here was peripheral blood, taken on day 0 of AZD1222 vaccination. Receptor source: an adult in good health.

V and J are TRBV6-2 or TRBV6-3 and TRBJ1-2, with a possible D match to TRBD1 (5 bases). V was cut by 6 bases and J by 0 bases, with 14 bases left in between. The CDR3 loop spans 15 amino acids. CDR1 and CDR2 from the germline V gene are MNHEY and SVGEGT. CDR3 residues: CASSTGWGTNYGYTF. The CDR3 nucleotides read TGTGCCAGCAGCACCGGATGGGGGACTAACTATGGCTACACCTTC.

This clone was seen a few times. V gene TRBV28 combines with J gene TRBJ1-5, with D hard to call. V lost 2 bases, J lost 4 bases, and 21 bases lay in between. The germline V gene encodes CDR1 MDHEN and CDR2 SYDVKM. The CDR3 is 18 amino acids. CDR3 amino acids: CASSLLPRGGILNQPQHF. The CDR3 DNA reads TGTGCCAGCAGTTTACTCCCCCGGGGAGGTATTCTAAATCAGCCCCAGCATTTT.

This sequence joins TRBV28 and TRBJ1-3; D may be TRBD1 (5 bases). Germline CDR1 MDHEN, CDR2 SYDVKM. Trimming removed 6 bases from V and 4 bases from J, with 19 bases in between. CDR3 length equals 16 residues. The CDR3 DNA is TGTGCCAGCAGCATTGGCCGACGGGGCGGAGGAAACACCATATATTTT. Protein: CASSIGRRGGGNTIYF.

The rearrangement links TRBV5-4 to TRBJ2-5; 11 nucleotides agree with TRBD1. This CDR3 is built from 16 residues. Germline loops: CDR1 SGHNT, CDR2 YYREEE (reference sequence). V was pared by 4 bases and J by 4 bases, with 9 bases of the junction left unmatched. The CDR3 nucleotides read TGTGCCAGCAGCACCTGGAGGACAGGGGGCCGAGAGACCCAGTACTTC. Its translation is CASSTWRTGGRETQYF.

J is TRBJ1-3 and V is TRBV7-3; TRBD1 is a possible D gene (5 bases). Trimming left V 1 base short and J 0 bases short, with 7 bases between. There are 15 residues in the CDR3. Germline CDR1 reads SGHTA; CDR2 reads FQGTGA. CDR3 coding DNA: TGTGCCAGCAGCTTAAACGGGGGCTCTGGAAACACCATATATTTT. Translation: CASSLNGGSGNTIYF. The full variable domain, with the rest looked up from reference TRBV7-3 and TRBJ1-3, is GAGVSQTPSNKVTEKGKYVELRCDPISGHTALYWYRQSLGQGPEFLIYFQGTGAADDSGLPNDRFFAVRPEGSVSTLKIQRTERGDSAVYLCASSLNGGSGNTIYFGEGSWLTVV.

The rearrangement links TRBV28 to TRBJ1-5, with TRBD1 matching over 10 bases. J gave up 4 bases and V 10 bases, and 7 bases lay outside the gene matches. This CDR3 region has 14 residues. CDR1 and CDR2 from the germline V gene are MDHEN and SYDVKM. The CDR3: CATRGQGRNQPQHF. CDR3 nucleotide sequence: TGTGCCACCAGGGGACAGGGGCGTAATCAGCCCCAGCATTTT.

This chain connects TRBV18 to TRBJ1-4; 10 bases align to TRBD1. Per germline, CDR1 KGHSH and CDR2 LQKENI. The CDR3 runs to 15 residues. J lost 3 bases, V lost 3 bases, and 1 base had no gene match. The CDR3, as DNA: TGTGCCAGCTCACCCGGACAGGGGGCTAATGAAAAACTGTTTTTT. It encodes CASSPGQGANEKLFF.

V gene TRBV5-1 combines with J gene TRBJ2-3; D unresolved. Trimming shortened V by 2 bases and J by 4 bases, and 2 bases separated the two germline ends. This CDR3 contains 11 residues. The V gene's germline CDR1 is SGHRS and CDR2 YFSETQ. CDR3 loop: CASSFPDTQYF. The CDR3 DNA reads TGCGCCAGCAGCTTCCCAGATACGCAGTATTTT.

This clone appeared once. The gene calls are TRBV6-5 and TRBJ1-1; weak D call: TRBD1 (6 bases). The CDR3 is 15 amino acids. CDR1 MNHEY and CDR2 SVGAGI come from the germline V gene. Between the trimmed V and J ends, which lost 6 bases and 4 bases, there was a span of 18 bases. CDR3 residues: CASSFQRRGFTEAFF. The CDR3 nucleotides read TGTGCCAGCAGCTTCCAAAGAAGGGGGTTCACTGAAGCTTTCTTT.

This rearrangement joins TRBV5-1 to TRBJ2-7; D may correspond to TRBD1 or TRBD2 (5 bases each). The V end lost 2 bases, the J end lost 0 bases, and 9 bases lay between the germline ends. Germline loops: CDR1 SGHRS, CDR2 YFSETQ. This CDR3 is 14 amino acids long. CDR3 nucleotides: TGCGCCAGCAGCTTATCAGGGAGCTCCTACGAGCAGTACTTC. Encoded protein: CASSLSGSSYEQYF.

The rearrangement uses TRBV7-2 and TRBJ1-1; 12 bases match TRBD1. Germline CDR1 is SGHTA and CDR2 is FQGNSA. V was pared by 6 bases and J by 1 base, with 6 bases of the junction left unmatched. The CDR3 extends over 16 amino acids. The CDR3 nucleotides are TGTGCCAGCAGTCCCGGGACAGGGGGCGCGAACACTGAAGCTTTCTTT. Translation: CASSPGTGGANTEAFF.

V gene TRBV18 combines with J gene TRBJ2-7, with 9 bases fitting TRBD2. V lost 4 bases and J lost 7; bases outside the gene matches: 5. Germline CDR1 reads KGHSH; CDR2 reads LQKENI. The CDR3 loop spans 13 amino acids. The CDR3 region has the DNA TGTGCCAGCTCACGCGGGGGGGCCGGAGAGCAGTACTTC. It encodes CASSRGGAGEQYF.

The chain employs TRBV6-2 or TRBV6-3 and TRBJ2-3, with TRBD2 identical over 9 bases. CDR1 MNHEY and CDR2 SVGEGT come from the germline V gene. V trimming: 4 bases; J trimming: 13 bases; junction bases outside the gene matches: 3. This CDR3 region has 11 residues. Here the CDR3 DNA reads TGTGCCAGCAGTTCCCTAGCGGGGAAGTATTTT. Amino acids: CASSSLAGKYF.

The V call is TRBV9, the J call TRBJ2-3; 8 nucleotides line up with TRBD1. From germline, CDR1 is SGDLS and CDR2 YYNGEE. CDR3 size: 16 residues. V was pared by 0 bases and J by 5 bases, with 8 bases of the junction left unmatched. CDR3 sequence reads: CASSVAVRGPGDTQYF. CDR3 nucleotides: TGTGCCAGCAGCGTAGCGGTCAGGGGGCCGGGAGATACGCAGTATTTT.

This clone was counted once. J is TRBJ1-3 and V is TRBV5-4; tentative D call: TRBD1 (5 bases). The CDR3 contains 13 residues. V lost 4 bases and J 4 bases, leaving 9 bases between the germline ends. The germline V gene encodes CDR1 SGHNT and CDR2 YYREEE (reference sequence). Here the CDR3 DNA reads TGTGCCAGCAGCCGGGGCCTGGGAAACACCATATATTTT. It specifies CASSRGLGNTIYF.

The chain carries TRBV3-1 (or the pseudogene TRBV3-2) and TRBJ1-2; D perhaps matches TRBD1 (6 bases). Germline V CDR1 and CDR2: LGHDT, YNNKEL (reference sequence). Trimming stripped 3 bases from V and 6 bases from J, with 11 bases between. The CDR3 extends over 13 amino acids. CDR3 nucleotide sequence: TGTGCCAGCAGCCATCGGGGGCTCGATGGCTACACCTTC. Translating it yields CASSHRGLDGYTF.

DNA of the CDR3: TGTGCCAGTACCATGGGGGCAGCAACTGAAGCTTTCTTT. It is translated as CASTMGAATEAFF. The genes are TRBV19 and TRBJ1-1; possible D gene TRBD1, 6 bases. V was shortened by 7 bases and J by 5 bases, with 14 bases between the two germline ends. The CDR3 consists of 13 residues. CDR1 is LNHDA and CDR2 is SQIVND in the germline V gene (reference sequence).

DNA for the CDR3: TGTGCCAGCAGCTTAGATCGCGGGTTATACTATGGCTACACCTTC. This codes for CASSLDRGLYYGYTF. The chain uses TRBV11-2 and TRBJ1-2, with D unresolved. The germline V gene encodes CDR1 SGHAT and CDR2 FQNNGV. This CDR3 has 15 amino acids. Between the trimmed V and J ends, which lost 0 bases and 3 bases, there was a span of 11 bases. Full variable domain (missing parts from reference TRBV11-2 and TRBJ1-2): EAGVAQSPRYKIIEKRQSVAFWCNPISGHATLYWYQQILGQGPKLLIQFQNNGVVDDSQLPKDRFSAERLKGVDSTLKIQPAKLEDSAVYLCASSLDRGLYYGYTFGSGTRLTVV.

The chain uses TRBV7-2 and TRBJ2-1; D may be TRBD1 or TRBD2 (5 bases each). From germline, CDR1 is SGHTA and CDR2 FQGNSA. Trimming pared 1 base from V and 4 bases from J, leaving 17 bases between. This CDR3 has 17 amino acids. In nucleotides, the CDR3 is TGTGCCAGCAGCTTAGGGGGGTCACCCAGAGGATACAATGAGCAGTTCTTC. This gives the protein CASSLGGSPRGYNEQFF.

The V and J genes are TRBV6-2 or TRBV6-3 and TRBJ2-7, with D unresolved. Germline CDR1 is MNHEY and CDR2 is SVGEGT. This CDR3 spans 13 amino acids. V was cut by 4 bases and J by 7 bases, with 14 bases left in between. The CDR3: CASSSSSFEEQYF. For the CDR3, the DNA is TGTGCCAGCAGTTCGTCCAGCTTCGAAGAGCAGTACTTC.

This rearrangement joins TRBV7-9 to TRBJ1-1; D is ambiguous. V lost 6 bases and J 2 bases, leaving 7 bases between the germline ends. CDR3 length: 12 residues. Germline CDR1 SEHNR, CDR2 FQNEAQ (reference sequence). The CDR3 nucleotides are TGTGCCAGCAGGGTCTTAAACACTGAAGCTTTCTTT. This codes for CASRVLNTEAFF.

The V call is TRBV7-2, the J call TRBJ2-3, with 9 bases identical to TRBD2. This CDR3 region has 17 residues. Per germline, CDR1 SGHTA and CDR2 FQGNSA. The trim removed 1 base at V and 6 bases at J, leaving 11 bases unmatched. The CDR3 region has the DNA TGTGCCAGCAGCTTAGTCGGGACTAGCTCGCTAACGGATACGCAGTATTTT. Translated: CASSLVGTSSLTDTQYF.

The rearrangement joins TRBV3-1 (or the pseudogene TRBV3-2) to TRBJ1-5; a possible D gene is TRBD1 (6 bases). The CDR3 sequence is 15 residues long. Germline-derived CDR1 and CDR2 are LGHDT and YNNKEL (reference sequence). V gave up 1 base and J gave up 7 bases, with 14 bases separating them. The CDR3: CASSQGGRGGQPQHF. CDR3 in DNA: TGTGCCAGCAGCCAAGGGGGCAGGGGAGGCCAGCCCCAGCATTTT.

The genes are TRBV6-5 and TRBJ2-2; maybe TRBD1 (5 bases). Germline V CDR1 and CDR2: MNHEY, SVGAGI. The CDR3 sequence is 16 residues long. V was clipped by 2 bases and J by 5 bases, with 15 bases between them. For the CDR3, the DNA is TGTGCCAGCAGTTACCTCGATAGACAGATGACCGGGGAGCTGTTTTTT. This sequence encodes CASSYLDRQMTGELFF.

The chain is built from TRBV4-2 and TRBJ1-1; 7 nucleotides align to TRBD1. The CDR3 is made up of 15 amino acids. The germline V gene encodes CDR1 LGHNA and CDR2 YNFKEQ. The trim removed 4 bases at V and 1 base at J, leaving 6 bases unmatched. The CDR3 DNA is TGTGCCAGCAGCCGAAGTTACAGGGGGAACACTGAAGCTTTCTTT. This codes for CASSRSYRGNTEAFF.

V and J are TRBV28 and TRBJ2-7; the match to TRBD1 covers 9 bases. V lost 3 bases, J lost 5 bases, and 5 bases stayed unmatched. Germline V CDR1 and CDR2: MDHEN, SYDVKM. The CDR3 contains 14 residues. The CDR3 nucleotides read TGTGCCAGCAGTTTCCCCCGGGACAGGGACGAGCAGTACTTC. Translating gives CASSFPRDRDEQYF.

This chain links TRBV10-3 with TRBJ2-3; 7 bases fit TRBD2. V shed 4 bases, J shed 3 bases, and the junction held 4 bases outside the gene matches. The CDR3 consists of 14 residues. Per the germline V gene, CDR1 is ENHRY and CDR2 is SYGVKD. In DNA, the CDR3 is TGTGCCATCAGTGGGGGAGGGAGTACAGATACGCAGTATTTT. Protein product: CAISGGGSTDTQYF.

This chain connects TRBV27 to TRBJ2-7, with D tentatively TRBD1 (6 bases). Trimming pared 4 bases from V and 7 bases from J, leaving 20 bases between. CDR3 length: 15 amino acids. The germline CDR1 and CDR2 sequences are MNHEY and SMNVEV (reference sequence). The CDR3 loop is CASSSRDTPSREQYF. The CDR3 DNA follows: TGTGCCAGCAGTTCCCGGGACACACCTTCGAGGGAGCAGTACTTC.

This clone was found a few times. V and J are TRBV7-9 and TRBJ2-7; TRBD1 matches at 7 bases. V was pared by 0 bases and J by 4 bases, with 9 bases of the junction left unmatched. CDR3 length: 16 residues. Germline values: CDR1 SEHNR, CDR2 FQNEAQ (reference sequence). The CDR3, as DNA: TGTGCCAGCAGCTTAGCTCCGGGACAGAGACCTTACGAGCAGTACTTC. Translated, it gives CASSLAPGQRPYEQYF.

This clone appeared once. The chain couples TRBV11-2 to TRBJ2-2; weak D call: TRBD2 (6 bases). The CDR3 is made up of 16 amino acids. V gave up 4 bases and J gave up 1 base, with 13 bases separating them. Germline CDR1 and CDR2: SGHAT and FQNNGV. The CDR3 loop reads CASSSQTGRNTGELFF. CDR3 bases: TGTGCCAGCAGCTCACAGACCGGGAGGAACACCGGGGAGCTGTTTTTT.